The rows below give T cell receptor beta chains drawn from one sample of a study of cytomegalovirus exposure and HLA in healthy donors. The data were produced by immunoSEQ multiplex PCR, yet TCRdb's version contains in-frame clones alone and is incomplete. Among around 130,000 clones, roughly 87% were seen once, and the ten largest hold roughly 0.5%. The specimen was PBMCs. The receptors here all came from a woman in her thirties or forties in good health and CMV-seronegative. CDR3s include the opening cysteine and the closing phenylalanine or tryptophan. Each record gives: V gene, clone size, D gene, J gene, CDR3 DNA, CDR3 protein. A D gene is named only where the DNA matches it firmly. The listing skips clone size in some rows; elsewhere it reads once, few, many or a size class.

v_call: TRBV5-1
clone_size: NA
d_call: NA
j_call: TRBJ2-3
cdr3_nt: TGCGCCAGCAGCTTGCTGACGGCGACAAGCACAGATACGCAGTATTTT
cdr3_aa: CASSLLTATSTDTQYF

v_call: TRBV18
clone_size: NA
d_call: TRBD1
j_call: TRBJ1-1
cdr3_nt: TGTGCCAGCTCACCAGTCGGACAGGGAATGAACACTGAAGCTTTCTTT
cdr3_aa: CASSPVGQGMNTEAFF

v_call: TRBV30
clone_size: NA
d_call: NA
j_call: TRBJ2-7
cdr3_nt: TGTGCCTGGGGACTACGCGGAACCTACGAGCAGTACTTC
cdr3_aa: CAWGLRGTYEQYF

v_call: TRBV6-5
clone_size: once
d_call: TRBD2
j_call: TRBJ2-7
cdr3_nt: TGTGCCAGCAGTTACTCGGCTAGCGGGAGTTACGAGCAGTACTTC
cdr3_aa: CASSYSASGSYEQYF

v_call: TRBV6-1
clone_size: NA
d_call: NA
j_call: TRBJ1-1
cdr3_nt: TGTGCCAGCAGTGTAAAGAACACTGAAGCTTTCTTT
cdr3_aa: CASSVKNTEAFF

v_call: TRBV7-8
clone_size: NA
d_call: NA
j_call: TRBJ2-7
cdr3_nt: TGTGCCAGCAGCACCGACAGGTCCCACGAGCAGTACTTC
cdr3_aa: CASSTDRSHEQYF

v_call: TRBV7-6
clone_size: NA
d_call: TRBD1
j_call: TRBJ2-1
cdr3_nt: TGTGCCAGCAGCCCCCAGGGGGACTACAATGAGCAGTTCTTC
cdr3_aa: CASSPQGDYNEQFF

v_call: TRBV4-1
clone_size: NA
d_call: TRBD1
j_call: TRBJ2-3
cdr3_nt: TGCGCCAGCAGCCCGACAGGGGATGGTGTCACAGATACGCAGTATTTT
cdr3_aa: CASSPTGDGVTDTQYF

v_call: TRBV5-4
clone_size: NA
d_call: NA
j_call: TRBJ1-1
cdr3_nt: TGTGCCAGCAGCTTAACTGCCACTGAAGCTTTCTTT
cdr3_aa: CASSLTATEAFF

v_call: TRBV7-9
clone_size: NA
d_call: NA
j_call: TRBJ2-1
cdr3_nt: TGTGCCAGCAGCTTCCCCCGTCGGGAGTCCGCGGACTACAATGAGCAGTTCTTC
cdr3_aa: CASSFPRRESADYNEQFF

v_call: TRBV5-1
clone_size: NA
d_call: NA
j_call: TRBJ1-3
cdr3_nt: TGCGCCAGCAGCATCGGGACATCGAGCTCTGGAAACACCATATATTTT
cdr3_aa: CASSIGTSSSGNTIYF

v_call: TRBV7-9
clone_size: NA
d_call: TRBD1
j_call: TRBJ1-2
cdr3_nt: TGTGCCAGCAGCCCTTGGACAGGGGATGGCTACACCTTC
cdr3_aa: CASSPWTGDGYTF

v_call: TRBV7-8
clone_size: NA
d_call: NA
j_call: TRBJ2-7
cdr3_nt: TGTGCCAGCAGCTTAGTTTTTGGACTCACGGCCTACGAGCAGTACTTC
cdr3_aa: CASSLVFGLTAYEQYF

v_call: TRBV4-1
clone_size: NA
d_call: NA
j_call: TRBJ1-3
cdr3_nt: TGCGCCAGCAGTACCCCGGGACACCAAAACACCATATATTTT
cdr3_aa: CASSTPGHQNTIYF

v_call: TRBV6-5
clone_size: NA
d_call: NA
j_call: TRBJ1-5
cdr3_nt: TGTGCCAGCAGTTACTCGTTGCAGCGAGATCAGCCCCAGCATTTT
cdr3_aa: CASSYSLQRDQPQHF

v_call: TRBV19
clone_size: NA
d_call: TRBD1
j_call: TRBJ1-5
cdr3_nt: TGTGCCAGTAGTATGGCGGGACAGTTCAATCAGCCCCAGCATTTT
cdr3_aa: CASSMAGQFNQPQHF

v_call: TRBV6-5
clone_size: once
d_call: NA
j_call: TRBJ2-2
cdr3_nt: TGTGCCAGCAGTTATGTGCGGAAGAACACCGGGGAGCTGTTTTTT
cdr3_aa: CASSYVRKNTGELFF

v_call: TRBV11-3
clone_size: NA
d_call: TRBD2
j_call: TRBJ2-1
cdr3_nt: TGTGCCAGCAGCTTAGGGCTAGCGGGCCTCTACAATGAGCAGTTCTTC
cdr3_aa: CASSLGLAGLYNEQFF

v_call: TRBV6-4
clone_size: NA
d_call: NA
j_call: TRBJ2-7
cdr3_nt: TGTGCCAGCAGTGAAGGGGTACAGGGCTCCCACGAGCAGTACTTC
cdr3_aa: CASSEGVQGSHEQYF

v_call: TRBV9
clone_size: NA
d_call: NA
j_call: TRBJ2-5
cdr3_nt: TGTGCCAGCAGCCCCTGGAGGGATCAAGAGACCCAGTACTTC
cdr3_aa: CASSPWRDQETQYF

v_call: TRBV7-9
clone_size: NA
d_call: TRBD1
j_call: TRBJ1-3
cdr3_nt: TGTGCCAGCAAGCTACAGGGGACGAACACCATATATTTT
cdr3_aa: CASKLQGTNTIYF

v_call: TRBV6-6
clone_size: NA
d_call: NA
j_call: TRBJ2-1
cdr3_nt: TGTGCCAGCGGCACTAGTGTCCATGAGCAGTTCTTC
cdr3_aa: CASGTSVHEQFF

v_call: TRBV29-1
clone_size: NA
d_call: NA
j_call: TRBJ2-7
cdr3_nt: TGCAGCGTTGGGTCCGGGGACGAGCAGTACTTC
cdr3_aa: CSVGSGDEQYF

v_call: TRBV19
clone_size: NA
d_call: TRBD2
j_call: TRBJ2-1
cdr3_nt: TGTGCCAGTAGTCCTTCTAGCGGAGAGTCCTACAATGAGCAGTTCTTC
cdr3_aa: CASSPSSGESYNEQFF

v_call: TRBV11-1
clone_size: NA
d_call: NA
j_call: TRBJ1-1
cdr3_nt: TGTGCCAGCAGCTTATTGGGCCCAGACGCAGCTTTCTTT
cdr3_aa: CASSLLGPDAAFF

v_call: TRBV6-6
clone_size: NA
d_call: TRBD2
j_call: TRBJ2-5
cdr3_nt: TGTGCCAGCAGTCAGACTAGCGGGATCGGGGAGACCCAGTACTTC
cdr3_aa: CASSQTSGIGETQYF

v_call: TRBV2
clone_size: NA
d_call: TRBD2
j_call: TRBJ2-5
cdr3_nt: TGTGCCAGCAAATCCGGAGCGGGAGTGGAGACCCAGTACTTC
cdr3_aa: CASKSGAGVETQYF

v_call: TRBV7-6
clone_size: NA
d_call: NA
j_call: TRBJ2-1
cdr3_nt: TGTGCCAGCAGCCGTGAGTTGGAGCTCAATGAGCAGTTCTTC
cdr3_aa: CASSRELELNEQFF

v_call: TRBV4-1
clone_size: NA
d_call: NA
j_call: TRBJ2-1
cdr3_nt: TGCGCCAGCAGCCAAGATTCAGGGGCCCAGCAGTTCTTC
cdr3_aa: CASSQDSGAQQFF

v_call: TRBV18
clone_size: NA
d_call: TRBD1
j_call: TRBJ1-1
cdr3_nt: TGTGCCAGCTCACCGGGGACAGGGGATGAAGCTTTCTTT
cdr3_aa: CASSPGTGDEAFF

v_call: TRBV7-9
clone_size: NA
d_call: TRBD2
j_call: TRBJ2-3
cdr3_nt: TGTGCCAGCAGCTTGTGGCTAGCGGGAGTCACAGATACGCAGTATTTT
cdr3_aa: CASSLWLAGVTDTQYF

v_call: TRBV7-8
clone_size: NA
d_call: TRBD1
j_call: TRBJ2-1
cdr3_nt: TGTGCCAGCAGCTTAAGGTGGGCCGGGACAGGGAATGAGCAGTTCTTC
cdr3_aa: CASSLRWAGTGNEQFF

v_call: TRBV2
clone_size: NA
d_call: TRBD2
j_call: TRBJ2-7
cdr3_nt: TGTGCCAGCAGCTTACTAGCGGGAAGGCACGAGCAGTACTTC
cdr3_aa: CASSLLAGRHEQYF

v_call: TRBV2
clone_size: NA
d_call: NA
j_call: TRBJ2-1
cdr3_nt: TGTGCCAGCCGGACTTACTCCTACAATGAGCAGTTCTTC
cdr3_aa: CASRTYSYNEQFF

v_call: TRBV6-5
clone_size: once
d_call: NA
j_call: TRBJ1-5
cdr3_nt: TGTGCCAGCTTCCAGGGTAGCAATCAGCCCCAGCATTTT
cdr3_aa: CASFQGSNQPQHF